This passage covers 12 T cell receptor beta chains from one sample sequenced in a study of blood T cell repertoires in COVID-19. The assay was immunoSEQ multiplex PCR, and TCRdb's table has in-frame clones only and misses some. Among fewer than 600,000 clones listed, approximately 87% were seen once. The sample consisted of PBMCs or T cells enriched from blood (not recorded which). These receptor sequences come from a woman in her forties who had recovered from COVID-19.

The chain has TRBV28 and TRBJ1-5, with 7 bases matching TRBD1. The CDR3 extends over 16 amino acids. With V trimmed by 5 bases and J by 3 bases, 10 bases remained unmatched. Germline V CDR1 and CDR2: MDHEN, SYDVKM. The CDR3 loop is CASSPEAGGTNQPQHF. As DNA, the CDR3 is TGTGCCAGCAGTCCAGAGGCAGGGGGAACCAATCAGCCCCAGCATTTT.

The DNA for the CDR3 is TGTGCCAGCAGTCCTCCTAGCGGGAGGACTTCCCTGAACACCGGGGAGCTGTTTTTT. It encodes CASSPPSGRTSLNTGELFF. The rearrangement uses TRBV5-4 and TRBJ2-2, with 11 bases aligning to TRBD2. Looked up from germline, CDR1 is SGHNT and CDR2 is YYREEE (reference sequence). Trimming removed 5 bases from V and 1 base from J; junction bases left unmatched: 13. This CDR3 comprises 19 residues.

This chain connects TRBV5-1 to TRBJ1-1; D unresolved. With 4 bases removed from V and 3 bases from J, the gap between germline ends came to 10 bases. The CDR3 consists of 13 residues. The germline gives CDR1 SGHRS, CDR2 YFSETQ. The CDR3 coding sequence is TGCGCCAGCAGCGCGGAGAGGGACACTGAAGCTTTCTTT. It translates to CASSAERDTEAFF.

The CDR3 sequence: CASSKTGNTEAFF. Written as DNA, the CDR3 is TGTGCCAGCTCAAAGACAGGGAACACTGAAGCTTTCTTT. The chain uses TRBV6-4 and TRBJ1-1; perhaps TRBD1 as D (6 bases). Germline lookup yields CDR1 MRHNA and CDR2 SNTAGT. CDR3 length equals 13 residues. The germline V and J ends were trimmed by 8 bases and 1 base, with 11 bases remaining between them.

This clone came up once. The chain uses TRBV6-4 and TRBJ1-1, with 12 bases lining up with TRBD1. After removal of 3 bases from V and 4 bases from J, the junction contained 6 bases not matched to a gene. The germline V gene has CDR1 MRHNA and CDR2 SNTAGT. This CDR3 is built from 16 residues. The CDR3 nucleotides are TGTGCCAGCAGTGAGGGGGACAGGGGGCTGTGCACTGAAGCTTTCTTT. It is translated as CASSEGDRGLCTEAFF.

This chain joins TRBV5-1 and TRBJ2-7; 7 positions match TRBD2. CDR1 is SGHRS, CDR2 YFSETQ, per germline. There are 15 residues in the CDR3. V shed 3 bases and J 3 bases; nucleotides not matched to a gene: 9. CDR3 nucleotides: TGCGCCAGCAGCTCCCAAGGACTAGACCTCTACGAGCAGTACTTC. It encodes CASSSQGLDLYEQYF.

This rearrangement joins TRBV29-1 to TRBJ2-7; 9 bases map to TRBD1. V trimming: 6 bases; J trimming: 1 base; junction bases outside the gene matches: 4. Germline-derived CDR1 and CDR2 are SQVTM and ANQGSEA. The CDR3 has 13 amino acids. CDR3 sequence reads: CSVVDRGSYEQYF. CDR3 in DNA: TGCAGCGTGGTGGACAGGGGATCCTACGAGCAGTACTTC.

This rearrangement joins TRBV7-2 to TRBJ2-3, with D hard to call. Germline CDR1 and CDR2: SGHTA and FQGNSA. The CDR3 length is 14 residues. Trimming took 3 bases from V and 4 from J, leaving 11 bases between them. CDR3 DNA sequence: TGTGCCAGCAGCTTTAGAGATCCGGCAGATACGCAGTATTTT. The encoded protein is CASSFRDPADTQYF.

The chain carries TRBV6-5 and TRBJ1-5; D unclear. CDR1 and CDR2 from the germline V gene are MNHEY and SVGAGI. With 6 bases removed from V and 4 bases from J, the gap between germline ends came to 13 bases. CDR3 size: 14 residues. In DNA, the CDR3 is TGTGCCAGCAGCTACCCCACAGAGAATCAGCCCCAGCATTTT. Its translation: CASSYPTENQPQHF.

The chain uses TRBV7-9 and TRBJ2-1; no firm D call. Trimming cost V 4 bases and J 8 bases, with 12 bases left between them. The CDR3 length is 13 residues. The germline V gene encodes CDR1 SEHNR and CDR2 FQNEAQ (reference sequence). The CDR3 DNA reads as TGTGCCAGCAGCTCGACCCCACTACATGAGCAGTTCTTC. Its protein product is CASSSTPLHEQFF.

The CDR3 DNA reads TGTGCCAGCAGTTTAGGGGACAGGACGAGCTCCTATAATTCACCCCTCCACTTT. This encodes CASSLGDRTSSYNSPLHF. This chain links TRBV27 with TRBJ1-6, with 8 bases lining up with TRBD1. This CDR3 is built from 18 residues. Per the germline V gene, CDR1 is MNHEY and CDR2 is SMNVEV (reference sequence). J was trimmed by 0 bases and V by 2 bases; bases with no gene match: 6.

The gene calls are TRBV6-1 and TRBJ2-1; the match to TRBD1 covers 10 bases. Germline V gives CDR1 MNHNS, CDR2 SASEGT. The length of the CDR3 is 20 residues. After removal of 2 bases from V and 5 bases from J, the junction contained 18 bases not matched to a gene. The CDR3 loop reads CASSERFADYRDRGHNEQFF. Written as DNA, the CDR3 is TGTGCCAGCAGTGAACGGTTCGCCGACTACCGGGACAGGGGCCACAATGAGCAGTTCTTC.